This entry concerns a single T cell receptor beta chain. Assay: immunoSEQ multiplex PCR; the TCRdb copy retains only in-frame clones and omits some. This sample has around 150,000 clones, with about 90% found just once. This sample is drawn from a study of T cell responses to AZD1222 COVID-19 vaccine. CDR1 is MNHEY and CDR2 is SMNVEV in the germline V gene (reference sequence). The CDR3 consists of 17 residues. After removal of 7 bases from V and 0 bases from J, the junction contained 8 bases not matched to a gene. The J gene is TRBJ2-1, the V gene TRBV27, with 11 positions matching TRBD2. The sample was peripheral blood, taken on day 0 of MenACWY control vaccination. This receptor was obtained from an adult in good health. The CDR3 coding sequence is TGTGCCAGCACCTCTAGCGGGAGGCGGAGCTCCTACAATGAGCAGTTCTTC. Residues: CASTSSGRRSSYNEQFF.